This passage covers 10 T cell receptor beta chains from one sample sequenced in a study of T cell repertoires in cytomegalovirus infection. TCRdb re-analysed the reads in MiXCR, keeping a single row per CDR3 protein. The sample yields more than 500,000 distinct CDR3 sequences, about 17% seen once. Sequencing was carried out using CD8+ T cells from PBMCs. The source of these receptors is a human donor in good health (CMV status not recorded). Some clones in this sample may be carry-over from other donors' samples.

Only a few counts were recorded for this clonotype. Here the CDR3 reads CASSGPGQGPYNEQFF. The CDR3 DNA sequence: TGTGCCAGCAGCGGACCGGGACAGGGACCCTACAATGAGCAGTTCTTC. The chain combines TRBV7-9 with TRBJ2-1, with 9 positions matching TRBD1. Unmatched junction bases numbered 7, after V lost 5 bases and J lost 2 bases. The CDR3 covers 16 residues. Germline CDR1 reads SEHNR; CDR2 reads FQNEAQ (reference sequence).

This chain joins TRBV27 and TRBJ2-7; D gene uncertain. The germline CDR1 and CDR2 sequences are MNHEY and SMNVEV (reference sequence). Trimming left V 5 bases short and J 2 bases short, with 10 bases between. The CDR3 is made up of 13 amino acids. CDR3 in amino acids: CASSRRLTYEQYF. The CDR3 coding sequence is TGTGCCAGCAGTCGACGGCTCACCTACGAGCAGTACTTC.

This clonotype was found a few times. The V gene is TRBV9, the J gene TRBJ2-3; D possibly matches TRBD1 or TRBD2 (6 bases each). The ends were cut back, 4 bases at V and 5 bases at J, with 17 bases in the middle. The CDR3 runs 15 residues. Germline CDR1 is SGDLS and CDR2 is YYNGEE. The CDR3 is CASSSEGRGGDTQYF. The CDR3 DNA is TGTGCCAGCAGCTCCGAGGGCAGGGGAGGAGATACGCAGTATTTT.

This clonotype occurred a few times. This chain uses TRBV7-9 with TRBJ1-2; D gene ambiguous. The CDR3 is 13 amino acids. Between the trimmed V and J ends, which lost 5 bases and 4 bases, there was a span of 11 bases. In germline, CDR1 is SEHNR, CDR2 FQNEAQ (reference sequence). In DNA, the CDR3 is TGTGCCAGCAGCACCGTCAGCCGCTATGGCTACACCTTC. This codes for CASSTVSRYGYTF. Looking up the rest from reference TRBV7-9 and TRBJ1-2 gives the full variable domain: DTGVSQNPRHKITKRGQNVTFRCDPISEHNRLYWYRQTLGQGPEFLTYFQNEAQLEKSRLLSDRFSAERPKGSFSTLEIQRTEQGDSAMYLCASSTVSRYGYTFGSGTRLTVV.

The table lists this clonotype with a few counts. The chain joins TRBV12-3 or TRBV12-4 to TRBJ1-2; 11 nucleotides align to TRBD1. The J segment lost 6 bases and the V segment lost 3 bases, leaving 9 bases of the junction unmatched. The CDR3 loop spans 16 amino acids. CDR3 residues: CASSFRTGGGLDGYTF. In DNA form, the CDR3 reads TGTGCCAGCAGTTTCCGGACAGGGGGCGGACTTGATGGCTACACCTTC.

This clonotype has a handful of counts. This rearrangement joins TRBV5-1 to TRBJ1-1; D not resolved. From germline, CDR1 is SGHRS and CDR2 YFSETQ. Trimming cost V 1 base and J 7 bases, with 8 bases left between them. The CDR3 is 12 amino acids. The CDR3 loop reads CASSLSNVEAFF. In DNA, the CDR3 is TGCGCCAGCAGCTTGAGTAACGTTGAAGCTTTCTTT.

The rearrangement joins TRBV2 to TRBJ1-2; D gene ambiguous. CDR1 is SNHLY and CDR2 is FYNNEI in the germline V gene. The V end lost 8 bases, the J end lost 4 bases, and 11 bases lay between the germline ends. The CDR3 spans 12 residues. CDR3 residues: CASPTDLYGYTF. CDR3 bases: TGTGCCAGCCCGACGGATCTCTATGGCTACACCTTC.

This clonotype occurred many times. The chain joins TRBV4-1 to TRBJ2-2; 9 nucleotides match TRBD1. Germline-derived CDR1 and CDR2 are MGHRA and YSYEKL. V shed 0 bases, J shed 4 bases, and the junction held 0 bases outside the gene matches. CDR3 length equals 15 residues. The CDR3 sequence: CASSQEDRGTGELFF. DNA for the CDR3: TGCGCCAGCAGCCAAGAGGACAGGGGCACCGGGGAGCTGTTTTTT.

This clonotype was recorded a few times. CDR3 sequence: CATNGAGEAFF. CDR3 coding DNA: TGTGCCACCAACGGCGCGGGAGAAGCTTTCTTT. The chain is built from TRBV15 and TRBJ1-1; no firm D call. V lost 7 bases to trimming and J lost 8 bases, with 11 bases between them. CDR1 and CDR2 from the germline V gene are LNHNV and YYDKDF (reference sequence). CDR3 length: 11 residues.

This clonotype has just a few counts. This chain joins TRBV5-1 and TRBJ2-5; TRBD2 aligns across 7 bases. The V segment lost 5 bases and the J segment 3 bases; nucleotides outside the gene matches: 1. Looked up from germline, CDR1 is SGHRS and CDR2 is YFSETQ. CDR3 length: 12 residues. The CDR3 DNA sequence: TGCGCCAGCAGAAGCGGGAAAGAGACCCAGTACTTC. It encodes CASRSGKETQYF.